Listed below are T cell receptor beta chains from one sample, sequenced in a study of Graves' ophthalmopathy and Graves' hyperthyroidism. TCRdb ran MiXCR on the multiplex PCR reads and lists one entry per CDR3 protein. Of some 1.1 million distinct CDR3 sequences in the sample, about 35% are singletons; the top ten hold over 8.5%. Sequencing was carried out using peripheral blood or thyroid tissue (not recorded which). These receptors came from an adult man with Graves' hyperthyroidism. The CDR3 runs from the conserved cysteine through the conserved F or W.

TRBV29-1	TRBJ2-7	CSVEESDRIPREQYF
TRBV7-9	TRBJ2-7	CASSATYEQYF
TRBV6-1	TRBJ1-5	CASRDTRHQPQHF
TRBV7-9	TRBJ1-4	CASSRDAVGEKLFF
TRBV7-9	TRBJ1-4	CASRGSQEKLFF
TRBV11-2	TRBJ2-7	CASSATKGTDEQYF
TRBV10-3	TRBJ2-5	CASSEMTSGQETQYF
TRBV7-2	TRBJ2-7	CASSYNPGLAGAYEQYF
TRBV5-1	TRBJ2-7	CASSLDGSNREQYF
TRBV12-3/TRBV12-4	TRBJ1-1	CASTQEPVGGRAFF
TRBV10-1	TRBJ2-2	CASSAPRQGATTGELFF
TRBV5-8	TRBJ2-5	CASSRLRTQYF
TRBV9	TRBJ1-5	CASSVWGGQPQHF
TRBV9	TRBJ1-6	CASSEQGRDSPLHF
TRBV10-3	TRBJ1-2	CAILDGGYGYTF
TRBV20-1	TRBJ2-7	CSAPGLAGSTAYEQYF
TRBV7-9	TRBJ2-6	CASSVGSPTF
TRBV12-3/TRBV12-4	TRBJ1-1	CASSPSTFNRGQNTEAFF
TRBV19	.	CASSILPTILGGELFF
TRBV7-2	TRBJ1-2	CASSLAGDRGEGYTF
TRBV10-3	TRBJ1-5	CAISNRDRDQPQHF
TRBV10-2	TRBJ2-7	CASRLGNSYEQYF
TRBV15	TRBJ1-2	CATSRDGSANYGYTF
TRBV19	TRBJ2-6	CASTESSGANVLTF
TRBV11-3	TRBJ2-7	CASSAGLIYEQYF
TRBV24-1	TRBJ2-5	CATSGTFQETQYF
TRBV24-1	TRBJ2-5	CATSEAGAETQYF
TRBV19	TRBJ2-7	CASSPQGGDERYF
TRBV20-1	TRBJ2-6	CSAKDRESSGANVLTF
TRBV12-3/TRBV12-4	TRBJ2-5	CASSSTEQETQYF
TRBV12-3/TRBV12-4	TRBJ1-2	CASSLYGQGNYGYTF
TRBV19	TRBJ1-2	CASSIRPYGYTF
TRBV10-2	TRBJ2-7	CASREVGQGVYEQYF
TRBV29-1	TRBJ1-1	CSVARTLGTEAFF
TRBV29-1	TRBJ1-3	CSVIRDSAGNTIYF
TRBV29-1	TRBJ1-2	CSVAGSSGGYTF
TRBV11-2	TRBJ1-5	CASSMDRGGVRNQPQHF
TRBV11-2	TRBJ2-5	CASSQDLGPYQETQYF
TRBV7-2	TRBJ1-1	CASSLRRERTEAFF